These 14 T cell receptor beta chains originate from one sample sequenced in a study of HIV-infected patients and healthy controls. Around 450 ng RNA was reverse transcribed with alpha and beta constant-region primers. Using multiplexing indices, alpha and beta chain libraries were generated apart by chain-specific third strand synthesis. One entry per CDR3 protein results from TCRdb running MiXCR on the 5' RACE reads. The sample holds around 5,700 distinct CDR3 sequences, approximately 22% seen once. Whole blood was used without fractionation, so all unsorted peripheral T cells were included. The sequences come from blood, collected before antiretroviral therapy. The receptors were gathered from an adult with HIV infection.

As to this clonotype: Being one base from a much bigger clone, this may be a read error. The chain has TRBV7-3 and TRBJ2-3; 8 bases line up with TRBD2. The CDR3 sequence is 17 residues long. V gave up 5 bases and J gave up 2 bases; unmatched junction bases: 12. Germline CDR1 and CDR2: SGHTA and FQGTGA. The CDR3 DNA follows: TGTGCCAGCAGCCACCGACTAGCGTGGGGGTACACAGATACGCAGTATTTT. Translating gives CASSHRLAWGYTDTQYF.

This clonotype has just one count. The chain carries TRBV15 and TRBJ1-3; possible D gene TRBD1, 5 bases. The V end was cut by 1 base, the J end by 0 bases, with 10 bases between. The germline gives CDR1 LNHNV, CDR2 YYDKDF (reference sequence). The CDR3 extends over 16 amino acids. The CDR3 is CATSRGWGLSGNTIYF. Here the CDR3 DNA reads TGTGCCACCAGCAGAGGTTGGGGCCTCTCTGGAAACACCATATATTTT.

The sample holds many counts of this clonotype. The CDR3 region is CASSRGVMNTEAFF. The DNA of the CDR3 is TGCGCCAGCAGCCGAGGAGTAATGAACACTGAAGCTTTCTTT. The V and J genes are TRBV4-1 and TRBJ1-1; unclear D gene. Germline CDR1 and CDR2: MGHRA and YSYEKL. The CDR3 sequence is 14 residues long. V was trimmed by 4 bases and J by 0 bases, leaving 9 bases between them.

This clonotype was seen many times. The chain joins TRBV5-1 to TRBJ2-2; maybe TRBD2 (6 bases). Trimming stripped 4 bases from V and 3 bases from J, with 13 bases between. The germline V gene has CDR1 SGHRS and CDR2 YFSETQ. CDR3 length equals 15 residues. CDR3 sequence (DNA): TGCGCCAGCAGCCCGCCGGGACTTTACACCGGGGAGCTGTTTTTT. Translated: CASSPPGLYTGELFF.

This clonotype was picked up a small number of times. It may be a read error: a sequence one base away is much more abundant. The chain has TRBV6-6 and TRBJ2-3; D ambiguous. This CDR3 contains 15 residues. CDR1 is MNHNY, CDR2 SVGAGI, per germline (reference sequence). Deletions cut 2 bases from V and 2 bases from J, with 11 bases between. Here the CDR3 DNA reads TGTGCCAGCAGTTACACGGGCCACCTCACAGATACGCAGTATTTT. Its translation: CASSYTGHLTDTQYF.

To note about this clonotype: Sequence at one end of the junction differs from germline and may be a read error. The chain is built from TRBV7-3 and TRBJ2-3; D not certain. CDR1 SGHTA and CDR2 FQGTGA come from the germline V gene. This CDR3 region has 13 residues. The CDR3 region is CASILGGEDTQYF. The CDR3 DNA sequence: TGTGCCAGCATCTTAGGTGGGGAAGATACGCAGTATTTT.

V and J are TRBV5-4 and TRBJ1-1; perhaps TRBD1 as D (5 bases). V lost 3 bases, J lost 10 bases, and 19 bases lay in between. The CDR3 sequence is 14 residues long. CDR1 and CDR2 from the germline V gene are SGHNT and YYREEE (reference sequence). In nucleotides, the CDR3 is TGTGCCAGCAGCTGGCCCCCAGGGACCCCCGGAGCTTTCTTT. Protein product: CASSWPPGTPGAFF. Supplemented by reference TRBV5-4 and TRBJ1-1, the full variable domain reads ETGVTQSPTHLIKTRGQQVTLRCSSQSGHNTVSWYQQALGQGPQFIFQYYREEENGRGNFPPRFSGLQFPNYSSELNVNALELDDSALYLCASSWPPGTPGAFFGQGTRLTVV.

Comments on this clonotype: A much larger clone lies one base from this, so it may be a read error. This rearrangement joins TRBV11-2 to TRBJ2-5, with D maybe TRBD1 (6 bases). From germline, CDR1 is SGHAT and CDR2 FQNNGV. The CDR3 sequence is 15 residues long. CDR3 region: CASSLGDRPQETKYF. As DNA, the CDR3 is TGTGCCAGCAGCTTAGGTGACAGGCCACAAGAGACCAAGTACTTC.

This clonotype was picked up many times. The genes are TRBV7-8 and TRBJ2-4; unclear D gene. Germline loops: CDR1 SGHVS, CDR2 FQNEAQ. Trimming left V 1 base short and J 6 bases short, with 10 bases between. The CDR3 loop spans 14 amino acids. CDR3 protein: CASSLGQALNIQYF. CDR3 DNA: TGTGCCAGCAGCTTAGGGCAGGCCTTAAACATTCAGTACTTC.

In its sample, this clonotype was seen many times. This chain links TRBV29-1 with TRBJ2-7; D is uncertain. The CDR3 is 13 residues long. CDR1 SQVTM and CDR2 ANQGSEA come from the germline V gene. V was clipped by 4 bases and J by 0 bases, with 10 bases between them. CDR3 in amino acids: CSVVEQSSYEQYF. The CDR3 DNA reads TGCAGCGTTGTGGAACAGAGCTCCTACGAGCAGTACTTC.

V gene TRBV6-5 combines with J gene TRBJ1-3; TRBD1 might be the D (6 bases). Germline CDR1 is MNHEY and CDR2 is SVGAGI. Between the trimmed V and J ends, which lost 6 bases and 2 bases, there was a span of 14 bases. The CDR3 has 15 amino acids. The CDR3 DNA is TGTGCCAGCAGCGCCCGCGAGGGGGCTGGAAACACCATATATTTT. This gives the protein CASSAREGAGNTIYF.

This clonotype was seen a handful of times. The chain recombines TRBV5-5 with TRBJ1-5; D call uncertain. The germline CDR1 and CDR2 sequences are SGHKS and YYEKEE (reference sequence). This CDR3 region has 13 residues. Trimming cost V 0 bases and J 6 bases, with 7 bases left between them. The DNA of the CDR3 is TGTGCCAGCAGCTTGGAGGGCAGTCAGCCCCAGCATTTT. Translated, it gives CASSLEGSQPQHF. Full variable domain (rest looked up from reference TRBV5-5 and TRBJ1-5): DAGVTQSPTHLIKTRGQQVTLRCSPISGHKSVSWYQQVLGQGPQFIFQYYEKEERGRGNFPDRFSARQFPNYSSELNVNALLLGDSALYLCASSLEGSQPQHFGDGTRLSIL.

This clonotype turned up a few times. The chain combines TRBV10-3 with TRBJ1-1; maybe TRBD1 (5 bases). Trimming stripped 4 bases from V and 0 bases from J, with 15 bases between. CDR3 length: 16 amino acids. CDR1 is ENHRY, CDR2 SYGVKD, per germline. CDR3 DNA sequence: TGTGCCATCAGTGGGGGCGGCGGCAGTGTGAACACTGAAGCTTTCTTT. Translation: CAISGGGGSVNTEAFF.

Judged by abundance, this clonotype is medium-sized. The rearrangement links TRBV20-1 to TRBJ1-4; weak D call: TRBD1 (6 bases). V was cut by 7 bases and J by 5 bases, with 14 bases left in between. Per germline, CDR1 DFQATT and CDR2 SNEGSKA (reference sequence). CDR3 length equals 13 residues. Here the CDR3 DNA reads TGCAGTGTCCTGGGACACCGAAATGAAAAACTGTTTTTT. This encodes CSVLGHRNEKLFF.